These 29 T cell receptor beta chains originate from one sample sequenced in a study of T cell changes during pregnancy in multiple sclerosis (dated by TCRdb to the late 2010s). The protocol used for the library was the immunoSEQ multiplex PCR assay. TCRdb re-hosts the immuneACCESS table, in-frame sequences only. Its copies lack some clones; in the studies checked, an unresolved V gene accounts for under half of them, and the cause for the rest is not known. This sample comprises about 38,000 clones, approximately 90% of them detected only once. Of the sample, around 7.3% falls within the top ten clones. The sample in question was CD8+ T cells from peripheral blood mononuclear cells, obtained in the third trimester of pregnancy. The receptors were sampled from a female donor with multiple sclerosis, enrolled in a pregnancy study.

The gene calls are TRBV13 and TRBJ2-7; 7 positions agree with TRBD1. This CDR3 has 14 amino acids. The V gene end was trimmed by 1 base and the J gene end by 3 bases; junction bases not matched to a gene: 3. Germline assignment: CDR1 PRHDT and CDR2 FYEKMQ (reference sequence). CDR3 coding DNA: TGTGCCAGCAGCTTAGCCCCAGGGGGCTACGAGCAGTACTTC. It specifies CASSLAPGGYEQYF.

V is TRBV5-4 and J is TRBJ1-1; 10 positions match TRBD1. The CDR3 contains 12 residues. After removal of 4 bases from V and 11 bases from J, the junction contained 5 bases not matched to a gene. Germline CDR1 reads SGHNT; CDR2 reads YYREEE (reference sequence). The CDR3: CASSLDRGVAFF. In DNA, the CDR3 is TGTGCCAGCAGCCTGGACAGGGGGGTGGCTTTCTTT.

The gene calls are TRBV6-1 and TRBJ1-5; TRBD1 might be the D (5 bases). V lost 1 base and J lost 2, with 12 bases in between. CDR3 size: 16 residues. Per the germline V gene, CDR1 is MNHNS and CDR2 is SASEGT. CDR3 sequence reads: CASSEDTGSGNQPQHF. CDR3 DNA: TGTGCCAGCAGTGAAGATACAGGAAGCGGCAATCAGCCCCAGCATTTT.

The V and J genes are TRBV19 and TRBJ1-4; perhaps TRBD1 as D (5 bases). Trimming took 6 bases from V and 6 from J, leaving 23 bases between them. There are 17 residues in the CDR3. The V gene's germline CDR1 is LNHDA and CDR2 SQIVND (reference sequence). CDR3: CASSLGGGRGPYEKLFF. The CDR3 DNA reads TGTGCCAGTAGCCTGGGGGGGGGACGGGGACCATATGAAAAACTGTTTTTT.

The rearrangement joins TRBV5-1 to TRBJ1-2; 9 bases fit TRBD1. V shed 4 bases, J shed 1 base, and the junction held 5 bases outside the gene matches. This CDR3 is 15 amino acids long. The germline V gene encodes CDR1 SGHRS and CDR2 YFSETQ. CDR3: CASSIDRGYNYGYTF. CDR3 in DNA: TGCGCCAGCAGCATCGACAGGGGGTATAACTATGGCTACACCTTC.

The chain uses TRBV5-1 and TRBJ1-1, with TRBD1 as a possible D gene (6 bases). CDR3 length equals 13 residues. V lost 5 bases, J lost 6 bases, and 14 bases lay in between. Per germline, CDR1 SGHRS and CDR2 YFSETQ. CDR3 sequence: CASRVQGSAEAFF. The CDR3 coding sequence is TGCGCCAGCAGGGTACAGGGTTCGGCTGAAGCTTTCTTT.

CDR3 in amino acids: CASSLDPRGGYTF. The CDR3, as DNA: TGCGCCAGCAGCCTGGACCCCAGGGGTGGCTACACCTTC. The chain joins TRBV5-1 to TRBJ1-2, with D possibly matching TRBD1 (6 bases). Germline V CDR1 and CDR2: SGHRS, YFSETQ. V was cut by 4 bases and J by 7 bases, with 14 bases left in between. The CDR3 has 13 residues.

This clone was counted a single time. The rearrangement uses TRBV4-1 and TRBJ1-1; the D gene is possibly TRBD1 (6 bases). V was clipped by 0 bases and J by 8 bases, with 13 bases between them. The CDR3 length is 14 residues. Germline V gene data show CDR1 as MGHRA and CDR2 as YSYEKL. CDR3: CASSQDFAGDEAFF. CDR3 DNA sequence: TGCGCCAGCAGCCAAGATTTCGCAGGGGACGAAGCTTTCTTT.

The genes are TRBV6-6 and TRBJ2-7; 7 bases agree with TRBD1. The V gene's germline CDR1 is MNHNY and CDR2 SVGAGI (reference sequence). CDR3 length: 14 residues. V gave up 2 bases and J gave up 2 bases; unmatched junction bases: 3. The CDR3 here is CASSYDRVAYEQYF. The CDR3 DNA follows: TGTGCCAGCAGTTACGACAGGGTGGCCTACGAGCAGTACTTC.

This clone was detected only once. The J gene is TRBJ1-2, the V gene TRBV6-5, with 7 bases aligning to TRBD1. Trimming at V came to 10 bases and at J to 7 bases, leaving 9 bases not matched to a gene. Germline CDR1 MNHEY, CDR2 SVGAGI. CDR3 length: 12 amino acids. The CDR3 spells CATTDRVGGYTF. The CDR3 DNA is TGTGCCACCACCGACAGGGTCGGTGGCTACACCTTC.

V is TRBV4-1 and J is TRBJ1-1, with 10 bases lining up with TRBD1. The CDR3 has 15 residues. V was pared by 3 bases and J by 4 bases, with 5 bases of the junction left unmatched. Germline CDR1 and CDR2: MGHRA and YSYEKL. CDR3: CASSHIDRGLTEAFF. The CDR3 bases are TGCGCCAGCAGCCATATCGACAGGGGGCTCACTGAAGCTTTCTTT.

This clone has just a few counts. CDR3 residues: CAWSVEVHTEAFF. Here the CDR3 DNA reads TGTGCCTGGAGTGTAGAGGTCCACACTGAAGCTTTCTTT. This rearrangement joins TRBV30 to TRBJ1-1, with D uncertain. This CDR3 is 13 amino acids long. Trimming removed 0 bases from V and 3 bases from J, with 8 bases in between. CDR1 is GTSNPN and CDR2 is SVGIG in the germline V gene (reference sequence). The full variable domain, rest sourced from reference TRBV30 and TRBJ1-1, is SQTIHQWPATLVQPVGSPLSLECTVEGTSNPNLYWYRQAAGRGLQLLFYSVGIGQISSEVPQNLSASRPQDRQFILSSKKLLLSDSGFYLCAWSVEVHTEAFFGQGTRLTVV.

The J gene is TRBJ1-2, the V gene TRBV7-6, with 9 positions matching TRBD1. CDR1 is SGHVS and CDR2 is FNYEAQ in the germline V gene. The trim removed 5 bases at V and 2 bases at J, leaving 9 bases unmatched. There are 16 residues in the CDR3. The DNA of the CDR3 is TGTGCCAGCAGCCCGCTACTGACAGGGGGAAACTATGGCTACACCTTC. Translating gives CASSPLLTGGNYGYTF.

Here the CDR3 reads CASSLRQGAGNTIYF. The CDR3 coding sequence is TGCGCCAGCAGCCTTAGACAGGGGGCTGGAAACACCATATATTTT. V usage is TRBV4-1 and J usage is TRBJ1-3, with 9 bases that match TRBD1. V shed 4 bases, J shed 2 bases, and the junction held 3 bases outside the gene matches. This CDR3 is built from 15 residues. CDR1 and CDR2 from the germline V gene are MGHRA and YSYEKL.

The V and J genes are TRBV10-3 and TRBJ2-1; D might be TRBD1 (5 bases). Deletions cut 5 bases from V and 8 bases from J, with 10 bases between. Germline assignment: CDR1 ENHRY and CDR2 SYGVKD. The CDR3 covers 12 residues. DNA of the CDR3: TGTGCCATCAGTACCAGGGTCGATGAGCAGTTCTTC. Translating it yields CAISTRVDEQFF.

The CDR3, as DNA: TGCGCCAGCAGCCAGAAGACAGGGGCCGAAGCTTTCTTT. Translated, it gives CASSQKTGAEAFF. The rearrangement links TRBV4-1 to TRBJ1-1; TRBD1 agrees at 8 bases. J was trimmed by 8 bases and V by 3 bases; bases with no gene match: 5. Germline CDR1 reads MGHRA; CDR2 reads YSYEKL. This CDR3 region has 13 residues.

V and J are TRBV2 and TRBJ2-1, with D hard to call. Per germline, CDR1 SNHLY and CDR2 FYNNEI. V lost 4 bases to trimming and J lost 4 bases, with 11 bases between them. The CDR3 extends over 14 amino acids. The CDR3 is CASSVQPDYNEQFF. CDR3 DNA: TGTGCCAGCAGTGTACAGCCCGATTACAATGAGCAGTTCTTC. Complete variable domain (other parts from reference TRBV2 and TRBJ2-1): EPEVTQTPSHQVTQMGQEVILRCVPISNHLYFYWYRQILGQKVEFLVSFYNNEISEKSEIFDDQFSVERPDGSNFTLKIRSTKLEDSAMYFCASSVQPDYNEQFFGPGTRLTVL.

This chain links TRBV30 with TRBJ1-1; D ambiguous. Trimming took 4 bases from V and 7 from J, leaving 13 bases between them. The CDR3 totals 12 residues. CDR1 is GTSNPN and CDR2 is SVGIG in the germline V gene (reference sequence). The CDR3, as DNA: TGTGCCTGGACCACTAGGGCGAGTGAAGCTTTCTTT. It encodes CAWTTRASEAFF.

The chain uses TRBV7-6 and TRBJ2-3; a weak D match, TRBD2 (6 bases). V shed 1 base and J shed 6 bases, with 17 bases lying between them. The CDR3 covers 16 residues. In germline, CDR1 is SGHVS, CDR2 FNYEAQ. This CDR3 is CASSLGSGVVGDTQYF. CDR3 sequence (DNA): TGTGCCAGCAGCTTAGGCTCGGGGGTAGTTGGTGATACGCAGTATTTT.

This sequence joins TRBV2 and TRBJ2-6; D not resolved. In germline, CDR1 is SNHLY, CDR2 FYNNEI. V was trimmed by 1 base and J by 0 bases, leaving 13 bases between them. This CDR3 contains 18 residues. The CDR3 protein is CASSEGLEASSGANVLTF. In DNA form, the CDR3 reads TGTGCCAGCAGTGAAGGCTTAGAAGCAAGCTCTGGGGCCAACGTCCTGACTTTC.

For the CDR3, the DNA is TGCGCCAGCAGCCAAGGATACAGGGGAGGCGATGAGCAGTTCTTC. It translates to CASSQGYRGGDEQFF. The chain couples TRBV4-1 to TRBJ2-1, with a tentative D call TRBD1 (7 bases). Germline V lookup: CDR1 MGHRA, CDR2 YSYEKL. The CDR3 length is 15 residues. Trimming cost V 1 base and J 8 bases, with 15 bases left between them.

The chain carries TRBV28 and TRBJ1-1; D is uncertain. The germline V gene encodes CDR1 MDHEN and CDR2 SYDVKM. V lost 2 bases to trimming and J lost 7 bases, with 14 bases between them. This CDR3 contains 14 residues. The CDR3 coding sequence is TGTGCCAGCAGTTTAAGGCGGGCAACCCTTGAAGCTTTCTTT. This translates into CASSLRRATLEAFF.

J is TRBJ1-2 and V is TRBV7-9; a weak D match, TRBD1 (5 bases). V was clipped by 1 base and J by 7 bases, with 19 bases between them. Germline CDR1 SEHNR, CDR2 FQNEAQ (reference sequence). The CDR3 is 16 amino acids. The CDR3 is CASSLGEQALLVGYTF. The CDR3 DNA is TGTGCCAGCAGCTTAGGCGAACAGGCCCTATTAGTTGGCTACACCTTC.

The chain employs TRBV25-1 and TRBJ1-5; 7 bases map to TRBD1. This CDR3 is 14 amino acids long. The V gene's germline CDR1 is MGHDK and CDR2 SYGVNS. Trimming at V came to 9 bases and at J to 4 bases, leaving 9 bases not matched to a gene. CDR3 sequence (DNA): TGTGCCAGTCAGACAGGGCCCTATAATCAGCCCCAGCATTTT. Its translation: CASQTGPYNQPQHF.

The chain uses TRBV6-5 and TRBJ1-1; TRBD1 agrees at 10 bases. The CDR3 runs to 15 residues. V lost 5 bases to trimming and J lost 4 bases; unmatched junction nucleotides: 7. The germline CDR1 and CDR2 sequences are MNHEY and SVGAGI. The CDR3 protein is CASSPRDRGITEAFF. The CDR3 DNA reads TGTGCCAGCAGTCCCCGGGACAGGGGTATCACTGAAGCTTTCTTT.

The chain combines TRBV2 with TRBJ2-7; weak D call: TRBD2 (6 bases). Trimming took off 3 bases at V and 5 bases at J, with 17 bases between the two ends. The CDR3 runs to 15 residues. CDR1 and CDR2 (germline): SNHLY, FYNNEI. DNA of the CDR3: TGTGCCAGCAGTGAGAATCTACGGGGGATGGACGAGCAGTACTTC. Translation gives CASSENLRGMDEQYF.

J is TRBJ1-6 and V is TRBV4-3; a possible D gene is TRBD1 (5 bases). This CDR3 is built from 17 residues. Between the trimmed V and J ends, which lost 4 bases and 0 bases, there was a span of 13 bases. Per the germline V gene, CDR1 is LGHNA and CDR2 is YSLEER. The CDR3 DNA reads as TGCGCCAGCAGCCGCCTCACAGGCGACTCCTATAATTCACCCCTCCACTTT. It yields the protein CASSRLTGDSYNSPLHF.

This clone showed up just once. The chain employs TRBV6-5 and TRBJ1-2, with a tentative D call TRBD1 (5 bases). The germline V and J ends were trimmed by 1 base and 4 bases, with 10 bases remaining between them. The length of the CDR3 is 14 residues. Germline loops: CDR1 MNHEY, CDR2 SVGAGI. The CDR3 DNA reads as TGTGCCAGCAGTTACTACGGGGGGGGCTATGGCTACACCTTC. Its protein product is CASSYYGGGYGYTF.

V usage is TRBV23-1 and J usage is TRBJ1-4; D gene unclear. TRBV23-1 is designated an ORF whose function remains uncertain. Trimming took off 6 bases at V and 7 bases at J, with 15 bases between the two ends. The length of the CDR3 is 14 residues. CDR3 nucleotides: TGCGCCAGCAGCAGGCGTTTTGGCGCTGAAAAACTGTTTTTT. It yields the protein CASSRRFGAEKLFF.